One sample yielded the 32 T cell receptor beta chains listed below, sequenced in a study of T cell responses to AZD1222 COVID-19 vaccine. Assay used: immunoSEQ multiplex PCR; TCRdb lists only in-frame clones, some missing. The table includes 120,000 to 150,000 clones, 82% detected once. Sequenced material: peripheral blood, taken on day 0 of MenACWY control vaccination. These receptor sequences come from an adult in good health.

The CDR3 loop is CASSLVHYSGRVGTEAFF. CDR3 in DNA: TGTGCCAGCAGCTTAGTGCATTATAGCGGCAGGGTGGGCACTGAAGCTTTCTTT. The V call is TRBV7-2, the J call TRBJ1-1; TRBD1 is a possible D gene (5 bases). The CDR3 totals 18 residues. V lost 1 base to trimming and J lost 4 bases, with 22 bases between them. Germline CDR1 is SGHTA and CDR2 is FQGNSA.

J is TRBJ1-5 and V is TRBV5-1; D gene unclear. V was pared by 0 bases and J by 5 bases, with 12 bases between. CDR3 length: 15 amino acids. Germline V gives CDR1 SGHRS, CDR2 YFSETQ. The CDR3 DNA is TGCGCCAGCAGCTTGGGAGACCTTCCAGATCAGCCCCAGCATTTT. Translated, it gives CASSLGDLPDQPQHF.

J is TRBJ2-3 and V is TRBV2; possibly TRBD1 for D (6 bases). V was shortened by 4 bases and J by 3 bases, with 11 bases between the two germline ends. This CDR3 region has 14 residues. Germline CDR1 is SNHLY and CDR2 is FYNNEI. CDR3 bases: TGTGCCAGCAGTGCGGACAGTAGTACAGATACGCAGTATTTT. It yields the protein CASSADSSTDTQYF.

V and J are TRBV3-1 (or the pseudogene TRBV3-2) and TRBJ2-5; D unclear. Germline CDR1 LGHDT, CDR2 YNNKEL (reference sequence). The CDR3 runs to 15 residues. V dropped 1 base and J dropped 6 bases, with 15 bases sitting between them. In DNA, the CDR3 is TGTGCCAGCAGCCAAGGGCAGGTCCTTGGGAAGACCCAGTACTTC. As protein: CASSQGQVLGKTQYF.

This sequence joins TRBV28 and TRBJ1-2; D is uncertain. Trimming stripped 5 bases from V and 8 bases from J, with 18 bases between. There are 14 residues in the CDR3. CDR1 is MDHEN and CDR2 is SYDVKM in the germline V gene. The CDR3 is CASSPQRSVRGYTF. The CDR3 coding sequence is TGTGCCAGCAGTCCACAGAGATCGGTAAGAGGCTACACCTTC.

The chain employs TRBV28 and TRBJ2-5; D is uncertain. The CDR3 is 15 residues long. Trimming removed 7 bases from V and 7 bases from J, with 22 bases in between. Germline assignment: CDR1 MDHEN and CDR2 SYDVKM. CDR3 DNA sequence: TGTGCCAGCACCCCATTCGCAGGTCTCATGGGGACCCAGTACTTC. Protein sequence: CASTPFAGLMGTQYF.

The J gene is TRBJ2-5, the V gene TRBV10-3; D remains unclear. There are 15 residues in the CDR3. Germline V gene lookup returns CDR1 ENHRY and CDR2 SYGVKD. V lost 1 base, J lost 1 base, and 10 bases lay in between. The CDR3 region is CAISEWLTPQETQYF. The CDR3 DNA is TGTGCCATCAGTGAGTGGCTAACCCCCCAAGAGACCCAGTACTTC.

The rearrangement uses TRBV6-5 and TRBJ1-3, with TRBD1 as a possible D gene (6 bases). V dropped 0 bases and J dropped 4 bases, with 13 bases sitting between them. The CDR3 totals 16 residues. CDR1 MNHEY and CDR2 SVGAGI come from the germline V gene. In DNA form, the CDR3 reads TGTGCCAGCAGTTACTCCGTCACAGGGTCCGGAAACACCATATATTTT. Its protein product is CASSYSVTGSGNTIYF.

This clone was seen only once. CDR3 in DNA: TGTGCCAGCAGCTTCTCCCGACCGGGCTCCTACGAGCAGTACTTC. This sequence encodes CASSFSRPGSYEQYF. V gene TRBV7-6 combines with J gene TRBJ2-7; no definite D call. The CDR3 sequence is 15 residues long. The germline CDR1 and CDR2 sequences are SGHVS and FNYEAQ. The ends were cut back, 3 bases at V and 0 bases at J, with 12 bases in the middle.

The chain combines TRBV28 with TRBJ1-4; 7 bases are shared with TRBD1. V lost 10 bases and J lost 7; bases outside the gene matches: 9. Looked up from germline, CDR1 is MDHEN and CDR2 is SYDVKM. CDR3 length equals 13 residues. As DNA, the CDR3 is TGTGCCACCCTAATAGGGGGCGGTGAAAAACTGTTTTTT. It yields the protein CATLIGGGEKLFF.

This sequence joins TRBV2 and TRBJ1-4; 7 bases agree with TRBD1. The CDR3 extends over 13 amino acids. With 4 bases clipped from V and 5 bases from J, the junction kept 1 base outside the gene matches. In germline, CDR1 is SNHLY, CDR2 FYNNEI. The CDR3 region has the DNA TGTGCCAGCAGTGGACAGGGAAATGAAAAACTGTTTTTT. Its protein is CASSGQGNEKLFF.

CDR3 sequence (DNA): TGTGCCAGCAGCTTGGGACATACCAATTCACCCCTCCACTTT. This encodes CASSLGHTNSPLHF. The V and J genes are TRBV5-4 and TRBJ1-6; the D is unclear. The CDR3 has 14 amino acids. V was shortened by 0 bases and J by 7 bases, with 8 bases between the two germline ends. Germline CDR1 and CDR2: SGHNT and YYREEE (reference sequence).

V is TRBV19 and J is TRBJ2-7; TRBD1 agrees at 9 bases. CDR3 length equals 17 residues. Per germline, CDR1 LNHDA and CDR2 SQIVND (reference sequence). The ends lost 3 bases at V and 1 base at J; junction bases unmatched: 10. In nucleotides, the CDR3 is TGTGCCAGTAGTATTCCCGCCGGGACAGGGAAATCCTACGAGCAGTACGTC. The encoded protein is CASSIPAGTGKSYEQYV.

CDR3 DNA: TGTGCCTGCAGATACGGCTCGAACACTGAAGCTTTCTTT. Translation gives CACRYGSNTEAFF. The chain is built from TRBV30 and TRBJ1-1; D is undetermined. This CDR3 contains 13 residues. The V end was cut by 6 bases, the J end by 1 base, with 12 bases between. The V gene's germline CDR1 is GTSNPN and CDR2 SVGIG (reference sequence).

V and J are TRBV7-3 and TRBJ1-1; the match to TRBD1 covers 7 bases. CDR3 length: 17 residues. V shed 6 bases, J shed 0 bases, and the junction held 13 bases outside the gene matches. CDR1 SGHTA and CDR2 FQGTGA come from the germline V gene. The CDR3 region has the DNA TGTGCCAGCAGTCCGGGACAGACTCATCCCATGAACACTGAAGCTTTCTTT. As protein: CASSPGQTHPMNTEAFF.

The rearrangement uses TRBV5-5 and TRBJ1-4; D gene uncertain. Trimming stripped 4 bases from V and 2 bases from J, with 18 bases between. Germline-derived CDR1 and CDR2 are SGHKS and YYEKEE (reference sequence). The CDR3 covers 17 residues. The CDR3 DNA reads as TGTGCCAGCAGCGCTGGCCTATCCGCCAGCACTAATGAAAAACTGTTTTTT. Translated: CASSAGLSASTNEKLFF.

This clone was recorded a few times. The chain combines TRBV5-5 with TRBJ1-5; D not resolved. The CDR3 has 15 amino acids. CDR1 and CDR2 from the germline V gene are SGHKS and YYEKEE (reference sequence). V lost 4 bases and J 0 bases, leaving 11 bases between the germline ends. The DNA of the CDR3 is TGTGCCAGCAGCCCTACAGTGAATAGCAATCAGCCCCAGCATTTT. It codes for CASSPTVNSNQPQHF.

The chain employs TRBV7-9 and TRBJ2-3, with 9 nucleotides matching TRBD1. Trimming at V came to 5 bases and at J to 4 bases, leaving 10 bases not matched to a gene. The germline V gene encodes CDR1 SEHNR and CDR2 FQNEAQ (reference sequence). There are 16 residues in the CDR3. The DNA for the CDR3 is TGTGCCAGCAGCCTTCGGACAGGGGAGAACGCAGATACGCAGTATTTT. Translation gives CASSLRTGENADTQYF.

V is TRBV6-5 and J is TRBJ2-7; 7 bases fit TRBD1. In germline, CDR1 is MNHEY, CDR2 SVGAGI. V dropped 6 bases and J dropped 1; count of bases not matched to a gene: 6. The CDR3 extends over 14 amino acids. The CDR3 here is CASRRTGDSYEQYV. CDR3 in DNA: TGTGCCAGCAGGAGAACAGGGGATTCCTACGAGCAGTACGTC.

This rearrangement joins TRBV28 to TRBJ1-5, with unresolved D. The CDR3 has 11 residues. Between the trimmed V and J ends, which lost 3 bases and 7 bases, there was a span of 4 bases. Per the germline V gene, CDR1 is MDHEN and CDR2 is SYDVKM. In nucleotides, the CDR3 is TGTGCCAGCAGTTTCAGCCAGCCCCAGCATTTT. This translates into CASSFSQPQHF.

The CDR3 DNA reads as TGCGCCAGCAGCTTGGCCTCAGGGGATGAGCAGTTCTTC. Translation: CASSLASGDEQFF. This sequence joins TRBV5-1 and TRBJ2-1; the D gene is possibly TRBD1 (6 bases). V lost 0 bases to trimming and J lost 8 bases, with 9 bases between them. The CDR3 has 13 amino acids. Germline lookup yields CDR1 SGHRS and CDR2 YFSETQ.

The chain has TRBV7-6 and TRBJ2-1; 7 bases fit TRBD2. V was clipped by 5 bases and J by 4 bases; unmatched bases: 11. The CDR3 totals 16 residues. Germline assignment: CDR1 SGHVS and CDR2 FNYEAQ. The CDR3 sequence is CASSPWEGTRYNEQFF. The DNA for the CDR3 is TGTGCCAGCAGCCCCTGGGAGGGGACGCGTTACAATGAGCAGTTCTTC.

V usage is TRBV5-6 and J usage is TRBJ2-7; tentative D call: TRBD2 (7 bases). V was cut by 3 bases and J by 2 bases, with 18 bases left in between. CDR1 and CDR2 (germline): SGHDT, YYEEEE. The length of the CDR3 is 16 residues. The CDR3 DNA is TGTGCCAGCAGCTCATCGTGGGGGCGGGGGACCTACGAGCAGTACTTC. Its protein is CASSSSWGRGTYEQYF.

This clone turned up a few times. J is TRBJ1-3 and V is TRBV28; TRBD1 matches 8 bases. This CDR3 comprises 14 residues. The ends lost 8 bases at V and 4 bases at J; junction bases unmatched: 7. Per the germline V gene, CDR1 is MDHEN and CDR2 is SYDVKM. The CDR3 sequence: CASGDRGGGNTIYF. In DNA, the CDR3 is TGTGCCAGCGGCGACAGGGGAGGCGGAAACACCATATATTTT. The full variable domain, rest sourced from reference TRBV28 and TRBJ1-3, is DVKVTQSSRYLVKRTGEKVFLECVQDMDHENMFWYRQDPGLGLRLIYFSYDVKMKEKGDIPEGYSVSREKKERFSLILESASTNQTSMYLCASGDRGGGNTIYFGEGSWLTVV.

The chain uses TRBV9 and TRBJ1-3, with D possibly being TRBD1 (6 bases). Trimming took off 4 bases at V and 0 bases at J, with 8 bases between the two ends. In germline, CDR1 is SGDLS, CDR2 YYNGEE. This CDR3 is 14 amino acids long. CDR3 sequence: CASSPDSSGNTIYF. CDR3 nucleotide sequence: TGTGCCAGCAGCCCGGACAGCTCTGGAAACACCATATATTTT.

V gene TRBV6-5 combines with J gene TRBJ2-7; 9 nucleotides line up with TRBD1. V dropped 4 bases and J dropped 1; count of bases not matched to a gene: 5. Germline V gene lookup returns CDR1 MNHEY and CDR2 SVGAGI. CDR3 length: 15 amino acids. The CDR3 loop is CASSWVQGASYEQYF. The CDR3 nucleotides read TGTGCCAGCAGTTGGGTACAGGGGGCGTCCTACGAGCAGTACTTC.

The V call is TRBV18, the J call TRBJ1-1, with TRBD1 as a possible D gene (5 bases). The CDR3 is 13 amino acids. CDR1 is KGHSH and CDR2 is LQKENI in the germline V gene. Trimming pared 3 bases from V and 5 bases from J, leaving 10 bases between. This CDR3 is CASSPGQGTEAFF. The CDR3 nucleotides are TGTGCCAGCTCACCGGGGCAGGGTACTGAAGCTTTCTTT.

The chain joins TRBV7-2 to TRBJ2-1, with D possibly being TRBD2 (7 bases). The CDR3 is made up of 15 amino acids. V was clipped by 1 base and J by 7 bases, with 14 bases between them. Germline V gene data show CDR1 as SGHTA and CDR2 as FQGNSA. CDR3 sequence reads: CASSLVRGAANEQFF. CDR3 in DNA: TGTGCCAGCAGCTTAGTCCGGGGGGCGGCAAATGAGCAGTTCTTC.

The chain is built from TRBV12-5 and TRBJ1-1, with TRBD1 identical over 7 bases. The CDR3 runs to 16 residues. Germline V gene data show CDR1 as LGHNT and CDR2 as FRNRAP. With V trimmed by 4 bases and J by 1 base, 9 bases remained unmatched. This CDR3 is CASGSSGTDPNTEAFF. CDR3 nucleotides: TGTGCTAGTGGTTCCTCAGGGACAGACCCGAACACTGAAGCTTTCTTT.

The chain's CDR3 is CASSLRRANTGELFF. The CDR3 nucleotides read TGTGCCAGCTCACTTAGACGAGCGAACACCGGGGAGCTGTTTTTT. The V call is TRBV18, the J call TRBJ2-2; D call uncertain. There are 15 residues in the CDR3. CDR1 and CDR2 from the germline V gene are KGHSH and LQKENI. The V gene lost 4 bases and the J gene lost 0 bases, with 9 bases spanning the gap.

With regard to this clone: The same CDR3 also results from other DNA sequences found in this sample. V gene TRBV6-5 combines with J gene TRBJ2-5; D possibly corresponds to TRBD2 (6 bases). Germline CDR1 reads MNHEY; CDR2 reads SVGAGI. The CDR3 is 13 residues long. The V end was cut by 0 bases, the J end by 4 bases, with 6 bases between. CDR3 bases: TGTGCCAGCAGTTACTCGGGGGGAGAGACCCAGTACTTC. It specifies CASSYSGGETQYF.

This chain joins TRBV6-5 and TRBJ1-1; no clear D gene. Germline CDR1 reads MNHEY; CDR2 reads SVGAGI. Trimming shortened V by 4 bases and J by 8 bases, and 14 bases separated the two germline ends. The CDR3 contains 13 residues. The CDR3 DNA follows: TGTGCCAGCAGTTGGAACCGGGTGGGAGAAGCTTTCTTT. Its protein is CASSWNRVGEAFF.